What follows describes a single T cell receptor beta chain. This clonotype was detected many times. No antigen is known for it. No much larger clone exists at a distance of one base, and base qualities are not known. The sample comes from a study of early T cells in non-severe SARS-CoV-2 infection (dated by TCRdb to 2020 to 2023). A note on the overall study: TCR sequencing used bulk RNA from unsorted whole blood, so alpha and beta chains could not be paired.

Trimming at the junction amounts to 1 base on V and 4 bases on J, and the germline ends lie 5 bases apart. Based on the germline V gene, the CDR1 and CDR2 sequences are LGHNT and FRNRAP. The CDR3 sequence holds 13 residues, the cysteine and phenylalanine included. CDR3 DNA only is kept here, 39 bases in frame from base 1. The study was a case-control design nested within a healthcare worker cohort in London, UK, with weekly nasopharyngeal swab PCR tests and blood sampling. Between 23 and 31 March 2020, the week of the UK lockdown, healthcare workers were enrolled and then followed up weekly for as long as 16 weeks. The protocol used for the library was 5' RACE. Sequencer: NextSeq 500. The TCR library protocol attached unique molecular identifiers to individual cDNA molecules to correct for sequencing error and PCR bias. Sequencing covered both TCR alpha and beta chains, and within each sample the abundances of alpha and beta sequences were tightly co-correlated. Per the original workflow: Decombinator V4 was used to annotate TCR sequences for V gene, J gene and CDR3. Expanded TCRs were defined as changing significantly between any two time points under a Poisson model with p below 0.0001. Abundances of TCRs were expressed as counts per million after normalisation to the total number of TCRs sequenced in each sample. MAIT TCRs were defined by TRAV1-2 paired with TRAJ12, TRAJ20 or TRAJ33, and iNKT TCRs by TRAV10 paired with TRAJ18. VDJdb, accessed on 1 November 2021, was searched for TCRs annotated for CMV, EBV and SARS-CoV-2, and TCRs annotated for more than one antigen were excluded. Using fastp trimming at Q25 and MiXCR clonotype assembly, TCRdb reanalyzed the public sequencing data and kept in-frame beta chains. Merged by CDR3 protein, the rows form single entries marked with the most common genes and DNA. TCRdb, not the original authors, processed these V and J calls. This sample gives some 30,000 distinct CDR3 sequences in total; 3.5% to 5.5% of them show up just once. The ten largest clones take up approximately 5% of the sample.

Study-level results and caveats: VDJdb matching was skewed toward anti-spike CD8 responses and likely underestimated virus-specific expansions by missing private and CD4 specificities.

The starting material was whole blood, obtained at baseline. Recombination linked TRBV12-5 to TRBJ2-1; the D gene cannot be named for sure. This TCR came from an adult who was a healthcare worker with PCR-confirmed SARS-CoV-2 infection or an uninfected control (not recorded which). This receptor carries the CDR3 CASGLGIYNEQFF. The nucleotide sequence is TGTGCTAGTGGTTTGGGGATTTACAATGAGCAGTTCTTC.